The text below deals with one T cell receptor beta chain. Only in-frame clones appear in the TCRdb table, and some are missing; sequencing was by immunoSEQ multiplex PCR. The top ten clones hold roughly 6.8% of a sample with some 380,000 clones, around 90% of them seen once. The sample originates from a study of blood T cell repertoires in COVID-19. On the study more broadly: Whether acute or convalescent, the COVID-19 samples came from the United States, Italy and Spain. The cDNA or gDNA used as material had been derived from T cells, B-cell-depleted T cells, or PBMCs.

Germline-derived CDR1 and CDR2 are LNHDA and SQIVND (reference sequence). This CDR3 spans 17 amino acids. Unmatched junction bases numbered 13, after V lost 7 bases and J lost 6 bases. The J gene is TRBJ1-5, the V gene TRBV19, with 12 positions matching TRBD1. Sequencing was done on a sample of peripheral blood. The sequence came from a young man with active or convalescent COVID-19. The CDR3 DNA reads TGTGCCAGTACACCTTCCCGGGACAGGGGGCGATTTCAGCCCCAGCATTTT. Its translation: CASTPSRDRGRFQPQHF. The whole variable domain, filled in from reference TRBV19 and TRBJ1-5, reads DGGITQSPKYLFRKEGQNVTLSCEQNLNHDAMYWYRQDPGQGLRLIYYSQIVNDFQKGDIAEGYSVSREKKESFPLTVTSAQKNPTAFYLCASTPSRDRGRFQPQHFGDGTRLSIL.